What follows describes a single TCR beta chain. From its re-call of the 5' RACE reads, TCRdb lists each CDR3 protein once, without DNA. The listing contains roughly 320,000 distinct CDR3 sequences. This CDR3 is built from 12 residues. The data were taken from a study of monozygotic twins with inflammatory bowel disease. The TCR comes from a human donor with ulcerative colitis or Crohn's disease, or a healthy co-twin of an affected twin (not recorded which). Material for sequencing was blood. The V and J genes are TRBV12-3 or TRBV12-4 and TRBJ1-1. CDR3 sequence reads: CASSLTAPEAFF.